The clone carrying this TCR beta chain came up a few times. Its antigen remains unidentified. Trimming cost V 0 bases and J 4 bases, with 9 bases left between them. The length of the CDR3 is 13 residues. Per germline, CDR1 DFQATT and CDR2 SNEGSKA (reference sequence). Libraries for TCR beta were made by quantitative 5'-RACE with molecular barcodes. From the 5' RACE reads, TCRdb called clonotypes with MiXCR, one entry per CDR3 protein. The table shows 25,000 to 35,000 distinct CDR3 sequences, with approximately 14% occurring only once. This sample was taken from a study of CD8 T cells in ankylosing spondylitis. Study conclusions and caveats: The disease-linked clones had a CD8+ phenotype and low blood frequencies. Typical of ankylosing spondylitis blood, it appeared, was a TCR beta motif of about eight highly homologous variants. Clones tied to disease were said to be significantly enriched in matched ankylosing spondylitis synovial fluid.

The J gene is TRBJ2-5, the V gene TRBV20-1; D is unresolved. Sequencing was carried out using blood. This clonotype was obtained from a male donor with ankylosing spondylitis or in good health (not recorded which). This CDR3 is CSARDDKGETQYF. The CDR3 nucleotides read TGCAGTGCTAGAGACGACAAAGGAGAGACCCAGTACTTC.